The 9 T cell receptor beta chains below come from one sample, sequenced in a study of graft-versus-host responses after intestinal transplantation. Using immunoSEQ multiplex PCR, the repertoire was profiled, and TCRdb retains in-frame clones only, with some absent. Of roughly 80,000 clones in the sample, roughly 87% were seen once. No cognate antigen is known for these TCRs. The sample consisted of unstimulated CD8+ T cells sorted from spleen or lymph node cells, taken before transplant. These receptors came from a human donor who was the organ donor for an intestinal transplant.

The chain uses TRBV29-1 and TRBJ1-1; D is ambiguous. Germline V gene data show CDR1 as SQVTM and CDR2 as ANQGSEA. Trimming cost V 1 base and J 1 base, with 7 bases left between them. CDR3 length: 13 residues. The CDR3 nucleotides are TGCAGCGTTGAAGGCCGGTCGAACACTGAAGCTTTCTTT. Translated, it gives CSVEGRSNTEAFF.

This chain links TRBV9 with TRBJ1-1; D remains ambiguous. The CDR3 spans 13 residues. V lost 3 bases to trimming and J lost 0 bases, with 6 bases between them. Germline CDR1 and CDR2: SGDLS and YYNGEE. The CDR3 region has the DNA TGTGCCAGCAGCGGTGGTATGAACACTGAAGCTTTCTTT. Protein: CASSGGMNTEAFF.

The chain uses TRBV19 and TRBJ1-1, with D possibly TRBD1 on 5 matching bases. The CDR3 loop spans 12 amino acids. The V end was cut by 5 bases, the J end by 4 bases, with 8 bases between. Per the germline V gene, CDR1 is LNHDA and CDR2 is SQIVND (reference sequence). The CDR3 coding sequence is TGTGCCAGTAGTCAGGGCTCCACTGAAGCTTTCTTT. Translated: CASSQGSTEAFF.

This chain joins TRBV6-5 and TRBJ2-1, with D perhaps matching TRBD1 (5 bases). The CDR3 has 14 amino acids. Germline V gene data show CDR1 as MNHEY and CDR2 as SVGAGI. Trimming removed 8 bases from V and 9 bases from J, with 20 bases in between. The CDR3 bases are TGTGCCAGCGGAGTGGGGCAAGCCCAGGGTGAGCAGTTCTTC. The encoded protein is CASGVGQAQGEQFF.

This clone was counted once. The rearrangement uses TRBV7-2 and TRBJ1-5; D not certain. Trimming left V 5 bases short and J 0 bases short, with 5 bases between. The V gene's germline CDR1 is SGHTA and CDR2 FQGNSA. This CDR3 contains 13 residues. The CDR3 is CASSPYSNQPQHF. For the CDR3, the DNA is TGTGCCAGCAGCCCGTATAGCAATCAGCCCCAGCATTTT.

Comments on this clone: Different DNA sequences within this sample yield the same CDR3. The V call is TRBV9, the J call TRBJ1-3; D unclear. V was cut by 5 bases and J by 0 bases, with 6 bases left in between. The CDR3 is 13 amino acids. Germline V lookup: CDR1 SGDLS, CDR2 YYNGEE. The CDR3 sequence: CASSDSSGNTIYF. The CDR3 DNA reads TGTGCCAGCAGTGATAGCTCTGGAAACACCATATATTTT. Full variable domain (missing parts from reference TRBV9 and TRBJ1-3): DSGVTQTPKHLITATGQRVTLRCSPRSGDLSVYWYQQSLDQGLQFLIQYYNGEERAKGNILERFSAQQFPDLHSELNLSSLELGDSALYFCASSDSSGNTIYFGEGSWLTVV.

The chain couples TRBV6-1 to TRBJ1-2; D is possibly TRBD1 (5 bases). V lost 3 bases and J 6 bases, leaving 8 bases between the germline ends. CDR3 size: 12 residues. From germline, CDR1 is MNHNS and CDR2 SASEGT. The CDR3 reads CASSDWGDGYTF. The CDR3 DNA follows: TGTGCCAGCAGTGATTGGGGGGATGGCTACACCTTC.

The chain recombines TRBV4-1 with TRBJ1-1; D is perhaps TRBD1 (5 bases). V gave up 0 bases and J gave up 3 bases, with 14 bases separating them. Germline loops: CDR1 MGHRA, CDR2 YSYEKL. The CDR3 length is 16 residues. The CDR3 DNA reads TGCGCCAGCAGCCAAGACTGGGAGGGGTGGTACACTGAAGCTTTCTTT. Its translation is CASSQDWEGWYTEAFF.

Comments on this clone: Other DNA sequences in this sample translate to the same CDR3. The chain recombines TRBV28 with TRBJ2-7; D not resolved. CDR3 length equals 13 residues. In germline, CDR1 is MDHEN, CDR2 SYDVKM. V shed 7 bases and J shed 2 bases, with 12 bases lying between them. Here the CDR3 reads CASKLPGTYEQYF. CDR3 bases: TGTGCCAGCAAGTTACCCGGCACCTACGAGCAGTACTTC.